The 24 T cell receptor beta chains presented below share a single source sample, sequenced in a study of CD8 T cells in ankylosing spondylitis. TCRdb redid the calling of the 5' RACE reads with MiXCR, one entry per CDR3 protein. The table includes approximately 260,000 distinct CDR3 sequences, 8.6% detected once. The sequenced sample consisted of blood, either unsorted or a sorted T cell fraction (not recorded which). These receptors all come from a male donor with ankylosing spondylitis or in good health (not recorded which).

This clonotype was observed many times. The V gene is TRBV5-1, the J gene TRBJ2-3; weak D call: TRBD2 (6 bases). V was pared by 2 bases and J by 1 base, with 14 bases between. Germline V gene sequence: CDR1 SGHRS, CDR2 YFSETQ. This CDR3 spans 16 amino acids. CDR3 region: CASSLVGGQRTDTQYF. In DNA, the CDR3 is TGCGCCAGCAGCTTAGTCGGGGGTCAGCGCACAGATACGCAGTATTTT.

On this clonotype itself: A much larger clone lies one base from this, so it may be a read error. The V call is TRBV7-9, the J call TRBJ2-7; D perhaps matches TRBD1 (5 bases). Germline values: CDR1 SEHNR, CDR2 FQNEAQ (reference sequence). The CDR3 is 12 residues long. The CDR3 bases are TGTGCCACCAGCTTAGACAGCCCGGAGCAGTACTTC. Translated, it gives CATSLDSPEQYF.

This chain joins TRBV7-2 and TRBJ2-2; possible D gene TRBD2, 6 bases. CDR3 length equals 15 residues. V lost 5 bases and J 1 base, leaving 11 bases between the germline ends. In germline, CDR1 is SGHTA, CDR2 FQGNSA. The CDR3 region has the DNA TGTGCCAGCAGCAACCGGGACTTGAACACCGGGGAGCTGTTTTTT. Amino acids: CASSNRDLNTGELFF.

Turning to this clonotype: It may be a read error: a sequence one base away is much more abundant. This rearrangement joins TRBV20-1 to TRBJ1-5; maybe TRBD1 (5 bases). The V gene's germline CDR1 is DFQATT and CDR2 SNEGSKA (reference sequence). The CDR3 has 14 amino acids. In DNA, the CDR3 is TGCGGTGCCCGGGTCCGGGGGAGCAATCAGCCCCAGCATTTT. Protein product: CGARVRGSNQPQHF.

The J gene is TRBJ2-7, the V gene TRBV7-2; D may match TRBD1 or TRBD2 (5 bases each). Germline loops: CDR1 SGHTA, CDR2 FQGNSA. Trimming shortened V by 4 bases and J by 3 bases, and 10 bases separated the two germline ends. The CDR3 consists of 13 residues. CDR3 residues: CASSSGRHYEQYF. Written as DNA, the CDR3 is TGTGCCAGCAGCTCGGGACGGCACTACGAGCAGTACTTC.

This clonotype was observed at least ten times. The CDR3 is CASSQVLYGYTF. The CDR3 DNA reads TGTGCCAGCAGCCAAGTTCTGTATGGCTACACCTTC. The chain couples TRBV3-1 to TRBJ1-2; D is ambiguous. The germline gives CDR1 LGHDT, CDR2 YNNKEL (reference sequence). The CDR3 spans 12 residues. Trimming took 1 base from V and 5 from J, leaving 5 bases between them.

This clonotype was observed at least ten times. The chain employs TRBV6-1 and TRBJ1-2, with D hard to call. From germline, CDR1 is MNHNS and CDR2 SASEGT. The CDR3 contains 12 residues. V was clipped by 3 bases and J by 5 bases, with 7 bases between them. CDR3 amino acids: CASSDRTYGYTF. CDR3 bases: TGTGCCAGCAGTGACCGGACTTATGGCTACACCTTC.

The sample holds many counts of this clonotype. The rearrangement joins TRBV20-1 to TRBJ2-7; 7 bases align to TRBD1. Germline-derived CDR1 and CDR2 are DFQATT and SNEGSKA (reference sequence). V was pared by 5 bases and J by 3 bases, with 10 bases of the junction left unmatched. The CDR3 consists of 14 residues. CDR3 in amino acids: CSAASGQKIYEQYF. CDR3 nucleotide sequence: TGCAGTGCTGCCTCGGGACAGAAGATCTACGAGCAGTACTTC.

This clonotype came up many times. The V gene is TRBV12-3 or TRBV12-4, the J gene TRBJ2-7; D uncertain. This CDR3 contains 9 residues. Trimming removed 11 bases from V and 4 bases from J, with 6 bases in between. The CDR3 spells CASGYEQYF. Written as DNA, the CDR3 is TGTGCCTCCGGATACGAGCAGTACTTC.

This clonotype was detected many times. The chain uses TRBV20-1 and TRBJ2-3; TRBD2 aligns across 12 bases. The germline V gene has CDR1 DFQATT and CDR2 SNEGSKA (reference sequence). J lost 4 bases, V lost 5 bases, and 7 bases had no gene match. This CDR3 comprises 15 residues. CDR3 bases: TGCAGTGCTCATCTAGCGGGGGGGGTGGCAGATACGCAGTATTTT. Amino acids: CSAHLAGGVADTQYF.

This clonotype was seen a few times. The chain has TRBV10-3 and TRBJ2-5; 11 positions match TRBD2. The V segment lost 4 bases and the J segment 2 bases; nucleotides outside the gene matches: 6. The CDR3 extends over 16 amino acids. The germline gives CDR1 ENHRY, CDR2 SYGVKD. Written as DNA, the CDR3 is TGTGCCATCAGTGCCCGACTAGCGGGGCTGCAAGAGACCCAGTACTTC. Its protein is CAISARLAGLQETQYF.

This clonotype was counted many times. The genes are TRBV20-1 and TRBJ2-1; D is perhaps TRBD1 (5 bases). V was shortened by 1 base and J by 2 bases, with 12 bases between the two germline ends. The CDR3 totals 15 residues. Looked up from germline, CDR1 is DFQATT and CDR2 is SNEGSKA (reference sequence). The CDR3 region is CSARVGRGPYNEQFF. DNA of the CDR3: TGCAGTGCTAGAGTGGGGCGCGGCCCCTACAATGAGCAGTTCTTC.

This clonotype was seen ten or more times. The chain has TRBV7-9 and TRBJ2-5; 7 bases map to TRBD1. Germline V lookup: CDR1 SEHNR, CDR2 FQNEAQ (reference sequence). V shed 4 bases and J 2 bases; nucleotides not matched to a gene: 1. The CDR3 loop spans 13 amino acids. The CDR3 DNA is TGTGCCAGCAGCTCCAGGGGGCAAGAGACCCAGTACTTC. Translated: CASSSRGQETQYF.

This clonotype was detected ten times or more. CDR3 sequence reads: CASSLYRAYEQYF. The DNA of the CDR3 is TGTGCCAGCAGCTTATACAGGGCCTACGAGCAGTACTTC. The gene calls are TRBV5-5 and TRBJ2-7, with TRBD1 as a possible D gene (6 bases). Per the germline V gene, CDR1 is SGHKS and CDR2 is YYEKEE (reference sequence). The V gene lost 2 bases and the J gene lost 2 bases, with 8 bases spanning the gap. The CDR3 extends over 13 amino acids.

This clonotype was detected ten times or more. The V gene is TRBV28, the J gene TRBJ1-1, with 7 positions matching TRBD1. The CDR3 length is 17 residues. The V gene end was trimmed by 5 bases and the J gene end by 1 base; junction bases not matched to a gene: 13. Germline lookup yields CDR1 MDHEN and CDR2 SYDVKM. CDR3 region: CASSTTYRGNANTEAFF. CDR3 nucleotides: TGTGCCAGCAGTACCACCTACAGGGGCAACGCGAACACTGAAGCTTTCTTT. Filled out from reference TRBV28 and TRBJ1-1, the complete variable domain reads DVKVTQSSRYLVKRTGEKVFLECVQDMDHENMFWYRQDPGLGLRLIYFSYDVKMKEKGDIPEGYSVSREKKERFSLILESASTNQTSMYLCASSTTYRGNANTEAFFGQGTRLTVV.

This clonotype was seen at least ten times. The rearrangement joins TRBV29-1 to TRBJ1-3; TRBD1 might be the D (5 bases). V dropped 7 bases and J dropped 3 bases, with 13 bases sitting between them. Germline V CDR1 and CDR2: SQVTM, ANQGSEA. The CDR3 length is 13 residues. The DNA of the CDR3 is TGCAGCGGAACCCGAGGGGATGGAAACACCATATATTTT. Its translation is CSGTRGDGNTIYF.

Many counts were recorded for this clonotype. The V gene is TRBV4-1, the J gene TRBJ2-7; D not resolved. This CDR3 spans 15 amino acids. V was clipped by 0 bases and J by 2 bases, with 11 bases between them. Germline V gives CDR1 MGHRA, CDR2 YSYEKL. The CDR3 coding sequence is TGCGCCAGCAGCCAAGACGGGCAGTATCCCTACGAGCAGTACTTC. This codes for CASSQDGQYPYEQYF.

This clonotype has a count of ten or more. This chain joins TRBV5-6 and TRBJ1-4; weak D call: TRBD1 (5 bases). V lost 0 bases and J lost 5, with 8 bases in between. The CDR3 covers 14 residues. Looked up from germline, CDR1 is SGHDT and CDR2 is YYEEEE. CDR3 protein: CASSLEGWNEKLFF. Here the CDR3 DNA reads TGTGCCAGCAGCTTGGAGGGGTGGAATGAAAAACTGTTTTTT.

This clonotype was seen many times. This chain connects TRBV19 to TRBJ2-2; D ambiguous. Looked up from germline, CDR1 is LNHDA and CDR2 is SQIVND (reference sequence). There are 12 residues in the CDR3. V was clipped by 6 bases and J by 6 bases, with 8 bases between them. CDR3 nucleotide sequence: TGTGCCAGTAGCCCTTCCCCCGGGGAGCTGTTTTTT. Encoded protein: CASSPSPGELFF.

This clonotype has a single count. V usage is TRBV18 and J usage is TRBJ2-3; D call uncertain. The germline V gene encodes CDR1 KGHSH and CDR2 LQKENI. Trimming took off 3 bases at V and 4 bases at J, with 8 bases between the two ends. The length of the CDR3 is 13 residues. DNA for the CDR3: TGTGCCAGCTCACCGACCGTGGCAGATACGCAGTATTTT. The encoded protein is CASSPTVADTQYF.

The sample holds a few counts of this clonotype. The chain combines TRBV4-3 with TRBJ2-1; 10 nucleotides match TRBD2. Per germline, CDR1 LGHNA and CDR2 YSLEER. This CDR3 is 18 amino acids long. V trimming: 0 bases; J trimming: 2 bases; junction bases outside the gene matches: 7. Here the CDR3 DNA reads TGCGCCAGCAGCCAAGAGAGGAGAGCGGGGGGGCCCTACAATGAGCAGTTCTTC. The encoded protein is CASSQERRAGGPYNEQFF.

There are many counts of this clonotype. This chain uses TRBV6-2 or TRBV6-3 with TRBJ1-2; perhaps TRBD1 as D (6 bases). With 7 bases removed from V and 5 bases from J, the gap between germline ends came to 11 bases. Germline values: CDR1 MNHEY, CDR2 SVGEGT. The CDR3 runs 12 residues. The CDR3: CASNAGAYGYTF. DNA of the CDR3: TGTGCCAGCAACGCAGGGGCATATGGCTACACCTTC.

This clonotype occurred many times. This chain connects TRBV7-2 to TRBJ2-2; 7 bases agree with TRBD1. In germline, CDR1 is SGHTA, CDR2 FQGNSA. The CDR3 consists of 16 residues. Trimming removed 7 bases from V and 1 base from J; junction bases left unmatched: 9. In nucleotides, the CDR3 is TGTGCCAGCAACATACTAGGACAGGTGAACACCGGGGAGCTGTTTTTT. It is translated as CASNILGQVNTGELFF.

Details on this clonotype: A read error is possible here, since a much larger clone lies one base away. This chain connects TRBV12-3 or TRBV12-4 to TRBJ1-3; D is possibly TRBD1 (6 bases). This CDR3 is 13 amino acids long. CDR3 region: CASSGQSGNAIYF. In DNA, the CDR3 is TGTGCCAGCAGCGGACAGTCTGGAAACGCCATATATTTT.